This TCR beta chain is drawn from a study of blood T cell repertoires in COVID-19. Study summary: Italy, Spain and the United States were the sources of the convalescent and acute COVID-19 samples.

Assay used: immunoSEQ multiplex PCR; TCRdb lists only in-frame clones, some missing. The sample comprises a few hundred thousand clones, just under 90% of which are singletons, and about 6% rests with the top ten. The V segment lost 6 bases and the J segment 2 bases; nucleotides outside the gene matches: 5. Germline-derived CDR1 and CDR2 are LNHDA and SQIVND (reference sequence). CDR3 size: 14 residues. The sequencing input was peripheral blood. This chain connects TRBV19 to TRBJ2-7; 9 bases match TRBD1. The source of this sequence is a man aged 60-69 years who had recovered from COVID-19. CDR3 protein: CASRRRQGAYEQYF. The CDR3, as DNA: TGTGCCAGTAGACGTCGACAGGGGGCCTACGAGCAGTACTTC.